The TCR beta chain described here comes from a study of blood T cells in healthy people across ages. V trimming: 4 bases; J trimming: 10 bases; junction bases outside the gene matches: 8. Germline CDR1 MGHDK, CDR2 SYGVNS. The CDR3 sequence is 15 residues long. In the case of this clonotype: Its specificity is not known.

Primed by a sample-barcoded 5' primer and a J-beta primer mix, a second PCR proceeded for 7 to 11 cycles. TCRdb ran MiXCR on the 5' RACE reads and lists one entry per CDR3 protein. The sample has over 1,500,000 distinct CDR3 sequences; about 50% are singletons. General study results and limits: Both naive CD4+ cell counts and diversity were greater in long-lived donors than in aged donors.

The sequenced sample consisted of blood. This chain joins TRBV25-1 and TRBJ1-6; TRBD1 matches at 9 bases. This sequence was found in a woman between 40 and 55 years old in good health. Here the CDR3 DNA reads TGTGCCAGCAGTGTGGGACAGGGCCGGTGGTCACCCCTCCACTTT. Translating gives CASSVGQGRWSPLHF.